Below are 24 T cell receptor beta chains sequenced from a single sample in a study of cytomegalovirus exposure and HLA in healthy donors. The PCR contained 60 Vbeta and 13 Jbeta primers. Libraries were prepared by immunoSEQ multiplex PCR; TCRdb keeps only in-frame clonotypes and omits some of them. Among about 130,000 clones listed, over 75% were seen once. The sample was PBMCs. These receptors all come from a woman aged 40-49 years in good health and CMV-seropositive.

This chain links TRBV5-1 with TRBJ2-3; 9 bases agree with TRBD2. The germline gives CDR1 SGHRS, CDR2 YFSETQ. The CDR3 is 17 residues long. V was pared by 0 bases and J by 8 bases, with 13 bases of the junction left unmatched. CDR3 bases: TGCGCCAGCAGCTTGGCCGTCTCTAGCGGGGTTTACGCTACGCAGTATTTT. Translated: CASSLAVSSGVYATQYF.

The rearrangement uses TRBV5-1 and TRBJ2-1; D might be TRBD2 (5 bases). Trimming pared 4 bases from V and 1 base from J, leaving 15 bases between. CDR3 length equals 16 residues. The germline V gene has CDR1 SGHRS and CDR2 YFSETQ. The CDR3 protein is CASSPLAIPSYNEQFF. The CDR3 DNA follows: TGCGCCAGCAGCCCCCTAGCCATTCCATCCTACAATGAGCAGTTCTTC. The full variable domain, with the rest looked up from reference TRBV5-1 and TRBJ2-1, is KAGVTQTPRYLIKTRGQQVTLSCSPISGHRSVSWYQQTPGQGLQFLFEYFSETQRNKGNFPGRFSGRQFSNSRSEMNVSTLELGDSALYLCASSPLAIPSYNEQFFGPGTRLTVL.

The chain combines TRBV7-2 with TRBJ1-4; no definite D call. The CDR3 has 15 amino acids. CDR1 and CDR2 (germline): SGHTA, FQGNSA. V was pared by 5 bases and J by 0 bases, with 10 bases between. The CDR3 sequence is CASSPNTATNEKLFF. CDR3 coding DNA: TGTGCCAGCAGCCCAAATACGGCAACTAATGAAAAACTGTTTTTT.

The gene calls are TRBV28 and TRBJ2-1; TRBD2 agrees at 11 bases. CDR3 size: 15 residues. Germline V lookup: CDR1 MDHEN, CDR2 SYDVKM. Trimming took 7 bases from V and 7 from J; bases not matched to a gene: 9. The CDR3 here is CASTLAGGPYNEQFF. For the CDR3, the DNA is TGTGCCAGCACCTTAGCGGGAGGGCCTTATAATGAGCAGTTCTTC.

CDR3 DNA sequence: TGTGCCAGCGCCATTCTGGGGGACACCTACGAGCAGTACTTC. Translation: CASAILGDTYEQYF. The chain carries TRBV11-1 and TRBJ2-7, with D maybe TRBD1 (6 bases). Trimming cost V 8 bases and J 2 bases, with 16 bases left between them. This CDR3 is built from 14 residues. Germline CDR1 SGHAT, CDR2 FQDESV (reference sequence). Full variable domain (remainder filled in from reference TRBV11-1 and TRBJ2-7): EAEVAQSPRYKITEKSQAVAFWCDPISGHATLYWYRQILGQGPELLVQFQDESVVDDSQLPKDRFSAERLKGVDSTLKIQPAELGDSAMYLCASAILGDTYEQYFGPGTRLTVT.

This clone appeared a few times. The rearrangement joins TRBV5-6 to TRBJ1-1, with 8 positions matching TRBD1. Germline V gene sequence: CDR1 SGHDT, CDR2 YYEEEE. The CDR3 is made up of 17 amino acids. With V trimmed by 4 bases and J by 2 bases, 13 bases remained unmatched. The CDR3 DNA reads TGTGCCAGCAGCGCCCGGAGGACAGGGCCACCAAACACTGAAGCTTTCTTT. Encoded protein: CASSARRTGPPNTEAFF. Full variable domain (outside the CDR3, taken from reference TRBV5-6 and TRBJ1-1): DAGVTQSPTHLIKTRGQQVTLRCSPKSGHDTVSWYQQALGQGPQFIFQYYEEEERQRGNFPDRFSGHQFPNYSSELNVNALLLGDSALYLCASSARRTGPPNTEAFFGQGTRLTVV.

The CDR3 DNA reads as TGTGCCAGCAGTCCCTACCTACGGCAGGGGGCTGAAGCTTTCTTT. It translates to CASSPYLRQGAEAFF. V gene TRBV6-5 combines with J gene TRBJ1-1; the match to TRBD1 covers 7 bases. This CDR3 contains 15 residues. With 5 bases clipped from V and 6 bases from J, the junction kept 12 bases outside the gene matches. CDR1 and CDR2 (germline): MNHEY, SVGAGI.

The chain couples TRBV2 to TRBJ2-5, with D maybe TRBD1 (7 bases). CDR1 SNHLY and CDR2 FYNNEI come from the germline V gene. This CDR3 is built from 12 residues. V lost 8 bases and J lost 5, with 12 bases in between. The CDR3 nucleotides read TGTGCCAGCCAGGGGGAGGTCGAGACCCAGTACTTC. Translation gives CASQGEVETQYF.

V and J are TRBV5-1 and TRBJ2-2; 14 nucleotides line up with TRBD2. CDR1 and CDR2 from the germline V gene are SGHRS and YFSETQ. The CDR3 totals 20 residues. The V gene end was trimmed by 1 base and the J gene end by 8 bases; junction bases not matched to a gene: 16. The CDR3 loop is CASSLYAGKPGLAGAGELFF. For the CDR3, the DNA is TGCGCCAGCAGCTTGTATGCGGGGAAACCGGGACTAGCGGGAGCAGGGGAGCTGTTTTTT.

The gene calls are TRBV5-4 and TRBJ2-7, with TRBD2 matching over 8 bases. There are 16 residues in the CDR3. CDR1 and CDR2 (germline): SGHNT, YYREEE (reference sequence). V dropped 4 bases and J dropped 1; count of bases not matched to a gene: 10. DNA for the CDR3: TGTGCCAGCAGCCAATCCGGGACTAGATCTTCCTACGAGCAGTACTTC. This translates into CASSQSGTRSSYEQYF.

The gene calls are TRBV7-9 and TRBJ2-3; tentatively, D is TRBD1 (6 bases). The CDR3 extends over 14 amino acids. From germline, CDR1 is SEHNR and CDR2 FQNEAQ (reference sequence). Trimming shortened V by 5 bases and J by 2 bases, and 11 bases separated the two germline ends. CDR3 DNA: TGTGCCAGCAGCACAGGGACGGCCACAGATACGCAGTATTTT. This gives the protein CASSTGTATDTQYF. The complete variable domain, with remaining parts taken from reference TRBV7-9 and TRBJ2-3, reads DTGVSQNPRHKITKRGQNVTFRCDPISEHNRLYWYRQTLGQGPEFLTYFQNEAQLEKSRLLSDRFSAERPKGSFSTLEIQRTEQGDSAMYLCASSTGTATDTQYFGPGTRLTVL.

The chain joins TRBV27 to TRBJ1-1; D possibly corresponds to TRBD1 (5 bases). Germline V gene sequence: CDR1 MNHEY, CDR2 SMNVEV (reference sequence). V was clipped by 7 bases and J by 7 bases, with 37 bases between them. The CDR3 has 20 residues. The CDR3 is CASKKAYVNRTGLLHHEAFF. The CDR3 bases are TGTGCCAGCAAAAAGGCCTATGTGAACAGGACGGGACTACTCCATCATGAAGCTTTCTTT.

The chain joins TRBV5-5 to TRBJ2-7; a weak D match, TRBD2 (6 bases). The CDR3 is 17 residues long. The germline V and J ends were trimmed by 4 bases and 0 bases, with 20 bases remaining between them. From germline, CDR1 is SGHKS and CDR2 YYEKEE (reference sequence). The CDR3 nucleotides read TGTGCCAGCAGCCCCCAACCCGGGGGTCAACACTCCTACGAGCAGTACTTC. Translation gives CASSPQPGGQHSYEQYF.

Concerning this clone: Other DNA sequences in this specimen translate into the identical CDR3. The DNA of the CDR3 is TGTGCCAGCAGCTTGACACAGGGCTACGAGCAGTACTTC. Protein: CASSLTQGYEQYF. The chain joins TRBV7-3 to TRBJ2-7; D is possibly TRBD1 (6 bases). The CDR3 length is 13 residues. Germline assignment: CDR1 SGHTA and CDR2 FQGTGA. Trimming removed 3 bases at V and 3 bases at J, with 9 bases between. The full variable domain, with the rest looked up from reference TRBV7-3 and TRBJ2-7, is GAGVSQTPSNKVTEKGKYVELRCDPISGHTALYWYRQSLGQGPEFLIYFQGTGAADDSGLPNDRFFAVRPEGSVSTLKIQRTERGDSAVYLCASSLTQGYEQYFGPGTRLTVT.

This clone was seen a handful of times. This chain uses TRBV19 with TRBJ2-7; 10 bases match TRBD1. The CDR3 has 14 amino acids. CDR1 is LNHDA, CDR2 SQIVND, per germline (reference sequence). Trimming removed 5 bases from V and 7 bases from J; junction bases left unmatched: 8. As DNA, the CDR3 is TGTGCCAGTAGTGTCCGGGACAGGGGTGGTGAGCAGTACTTC. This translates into CASSVRDRGGEQYF. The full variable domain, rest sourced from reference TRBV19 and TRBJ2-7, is DGGITQSPKYLFRKEGQNVTLSCEQNLNHDAMYWYRQDPGQGLRLIYYSQIVNDFQKGDIAEGYSVSREKKESFPLTVTSAQKNPTAFYLCASSVRDRGGEQYFGPGTRLTVT.

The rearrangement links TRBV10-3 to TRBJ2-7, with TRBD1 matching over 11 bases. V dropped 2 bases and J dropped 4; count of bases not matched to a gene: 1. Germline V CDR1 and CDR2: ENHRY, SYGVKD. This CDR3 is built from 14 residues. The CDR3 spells CAISEGDRGYEQYF. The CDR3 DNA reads TGTGCCATCAGTGAGGGGGACAGGGGGTACGAGCAGTACTTC.

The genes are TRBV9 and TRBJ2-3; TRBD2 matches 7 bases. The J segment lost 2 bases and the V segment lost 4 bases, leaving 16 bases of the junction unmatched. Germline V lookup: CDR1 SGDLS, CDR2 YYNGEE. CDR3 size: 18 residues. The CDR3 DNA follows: TGTGCCAGCAGCCCACAGCTCTCATGGGAGGGAGTCACAGATACGCAGTATTTT. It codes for CASSPQLSWEGVTDTQYF.

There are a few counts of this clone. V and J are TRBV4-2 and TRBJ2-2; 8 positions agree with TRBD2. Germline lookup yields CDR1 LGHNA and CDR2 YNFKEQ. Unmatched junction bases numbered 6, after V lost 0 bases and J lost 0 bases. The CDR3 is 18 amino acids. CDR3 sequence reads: CASSQDPSGGANTGELFF. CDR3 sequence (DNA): TGTGCCAGCAGCCAAGATCCGAGCGGGGGCGCGAACACCGGGGAGCTGTTTTTT.

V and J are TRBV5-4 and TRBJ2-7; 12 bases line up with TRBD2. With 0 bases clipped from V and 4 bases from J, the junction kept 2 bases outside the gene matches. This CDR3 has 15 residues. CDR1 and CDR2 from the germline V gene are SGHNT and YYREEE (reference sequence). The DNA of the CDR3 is TGTGCCAGCAGCTTGGGACTAGCGGGAGAGTACGAGCAGTACTTC. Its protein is CASSLGLAGEYEQYF. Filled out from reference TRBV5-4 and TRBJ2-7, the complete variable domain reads ETGVTQSPTHLIKTRGQQVTLRCSSQSGHNTVSWYQQALGQGPQFIFQYYREEENGRGNFPPRFSGLQFPNYSSELNVNALELDDSALYLCASSLGLAGEYEQYFGPGTRLTVT.

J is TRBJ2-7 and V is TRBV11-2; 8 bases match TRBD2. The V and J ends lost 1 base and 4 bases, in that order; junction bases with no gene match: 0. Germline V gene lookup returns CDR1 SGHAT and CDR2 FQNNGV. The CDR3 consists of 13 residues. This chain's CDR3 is CASSLVAGYEQYF. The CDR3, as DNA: TGTGCCAGCAGCTTAGTAGCGGGATACGAGCAGTACTTC.

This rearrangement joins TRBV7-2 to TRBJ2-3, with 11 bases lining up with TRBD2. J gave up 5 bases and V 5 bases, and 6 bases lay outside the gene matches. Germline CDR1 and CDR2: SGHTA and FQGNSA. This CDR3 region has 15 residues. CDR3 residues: CASSPLAGVLDTQYF. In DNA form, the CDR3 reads TGTGCCAGCAGCCCACTAGCGGGAGTGCTAGATACGCAGTATTTT.

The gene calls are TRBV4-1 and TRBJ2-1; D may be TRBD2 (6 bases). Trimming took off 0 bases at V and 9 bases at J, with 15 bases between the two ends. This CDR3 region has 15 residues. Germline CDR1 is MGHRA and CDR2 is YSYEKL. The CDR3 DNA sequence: TGCGCCAGCAGCCAAGATCGTCGGGAGTATAGTGAGCAGTTCTTC. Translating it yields CASSQDRREYSEQFF.

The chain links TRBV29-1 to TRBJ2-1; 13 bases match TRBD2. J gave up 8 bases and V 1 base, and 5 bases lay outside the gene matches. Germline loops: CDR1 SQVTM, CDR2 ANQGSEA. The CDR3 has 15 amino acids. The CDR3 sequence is CSVEVATSGRYEQFF. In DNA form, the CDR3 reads TGCAGCGTTGAAGTAGCGACTAGCGGGAGGTATGAGCAGTTCTTC.

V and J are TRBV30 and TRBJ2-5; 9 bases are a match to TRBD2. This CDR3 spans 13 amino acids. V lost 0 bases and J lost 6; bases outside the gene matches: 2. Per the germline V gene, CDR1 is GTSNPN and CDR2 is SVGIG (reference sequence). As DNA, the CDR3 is TGTGCCTGGAGTGTATCTAGCGGGAAGACCCAGTACTTC. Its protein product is CAWSVSSGKTQYF.